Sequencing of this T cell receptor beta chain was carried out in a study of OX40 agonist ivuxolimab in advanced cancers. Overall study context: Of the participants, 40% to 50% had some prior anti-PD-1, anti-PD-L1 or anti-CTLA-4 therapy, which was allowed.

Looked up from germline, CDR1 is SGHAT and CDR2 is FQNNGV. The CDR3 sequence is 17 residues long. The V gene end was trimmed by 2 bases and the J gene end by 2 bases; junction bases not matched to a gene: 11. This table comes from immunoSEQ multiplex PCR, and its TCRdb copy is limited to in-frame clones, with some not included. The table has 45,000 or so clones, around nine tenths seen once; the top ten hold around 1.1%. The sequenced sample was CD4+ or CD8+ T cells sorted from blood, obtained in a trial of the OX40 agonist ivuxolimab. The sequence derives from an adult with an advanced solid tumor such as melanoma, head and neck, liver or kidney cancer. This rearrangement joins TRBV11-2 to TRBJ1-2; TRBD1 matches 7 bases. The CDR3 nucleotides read TGTGCCAGCAGCTTAAGGGGGGGACAGTGGGCAAACTATGGCTACACCTTC. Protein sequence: CASSLRGGQWANYGYTF.